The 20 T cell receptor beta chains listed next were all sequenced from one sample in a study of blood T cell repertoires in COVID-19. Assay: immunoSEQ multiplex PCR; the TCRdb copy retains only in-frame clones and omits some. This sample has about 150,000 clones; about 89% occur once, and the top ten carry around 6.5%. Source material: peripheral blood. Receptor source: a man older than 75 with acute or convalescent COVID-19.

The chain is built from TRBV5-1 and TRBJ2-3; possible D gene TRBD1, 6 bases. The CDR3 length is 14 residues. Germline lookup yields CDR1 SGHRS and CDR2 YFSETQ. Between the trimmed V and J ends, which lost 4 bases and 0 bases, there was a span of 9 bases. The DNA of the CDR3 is TGCGCCAGCAGCGACACAGGGAGCACAGATACGCAGTATTTT. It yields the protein CASSDTGSTDTQYF.

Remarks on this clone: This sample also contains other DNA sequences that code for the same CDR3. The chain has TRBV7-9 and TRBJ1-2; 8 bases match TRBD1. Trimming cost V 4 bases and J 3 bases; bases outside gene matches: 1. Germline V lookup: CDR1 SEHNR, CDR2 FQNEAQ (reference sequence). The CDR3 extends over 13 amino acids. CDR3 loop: CASSSDRDYGYTF. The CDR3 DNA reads TGTGCCAGCAGCTCGGACAGGGACTATGGCTACACCTTC.

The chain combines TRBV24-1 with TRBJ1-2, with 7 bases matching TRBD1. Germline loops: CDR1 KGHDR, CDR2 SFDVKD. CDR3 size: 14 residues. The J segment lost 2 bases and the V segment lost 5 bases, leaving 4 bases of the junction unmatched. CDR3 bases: TGTGCCACCAGTGGCCAGGGGGAAAACTATGGCTACACCTTC. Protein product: CATSGQGENYGYTF.

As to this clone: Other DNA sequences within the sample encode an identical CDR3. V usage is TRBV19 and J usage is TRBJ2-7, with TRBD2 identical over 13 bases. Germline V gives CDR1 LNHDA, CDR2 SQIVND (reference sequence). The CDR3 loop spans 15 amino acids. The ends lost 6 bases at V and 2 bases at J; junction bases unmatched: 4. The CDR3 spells CASSPGTSGTYEQYF. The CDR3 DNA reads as TGTGCCAGTAGCCCCGGGACTAGCGGGACCTACGAGCAGTACTTC.

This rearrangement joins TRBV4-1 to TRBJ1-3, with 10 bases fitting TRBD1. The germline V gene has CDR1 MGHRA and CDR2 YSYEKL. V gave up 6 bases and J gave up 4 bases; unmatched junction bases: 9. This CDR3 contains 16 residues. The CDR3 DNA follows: TGCGCCAGCAGGGAGACTGACAGGGGGCAAGGAAACACCATATATTTT. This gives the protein CASRETDRGQGNTIYF.

The CDR3 DNA reads as TGTGCCAGCAGCGTAGTGGCAGGAGGAACGGATACGCAGTATTTT. Protein product: CASSVVAGGTDTQYF. The J gene is TRBJ2-3, the V gene TRBV9, with TRBD2 as a possible D gene (5 bases). The CDR3 totals 15 residues. V dropped 0 bases and J dropped 6 bases, with 14 bases sitting between them. Germline loops: CDR1 SGDLS, CDR2 YYNGEE.

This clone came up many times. The CDR3 nucleotides are TGTGCCACCAGTGACCCGACTAGCGGGAGCTACGAGCAGTACTTC. Protein product: CATSDPTSGSYEQYF. The J gene is TRBJ2-7, the V gene TRBV24-1, with 12 bases matching TRBD2. CDR1 and CDR2 (germline): KGHDR, SFDVKD. V lost 4 bases, J lost 3 bases, and 3 bases stayed unmatched. CDR3 length: 15 amino acids.

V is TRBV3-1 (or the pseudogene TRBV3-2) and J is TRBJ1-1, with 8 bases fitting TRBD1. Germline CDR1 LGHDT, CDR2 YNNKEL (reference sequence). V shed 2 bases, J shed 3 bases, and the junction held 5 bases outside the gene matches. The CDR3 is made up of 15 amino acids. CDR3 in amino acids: CASSQLGQGDTEAFF. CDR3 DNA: TGTGCCAGCAGCCAACTCGGACAGGGCGACACTGAAGCTTTCTTT.

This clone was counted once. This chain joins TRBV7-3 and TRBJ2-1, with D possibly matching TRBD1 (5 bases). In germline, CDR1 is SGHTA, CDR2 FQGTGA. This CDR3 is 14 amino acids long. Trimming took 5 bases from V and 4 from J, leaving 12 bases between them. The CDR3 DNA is TGTGCCAGCAGCCAAAGGGGTGGGTACAATGAGCAGTTCTTC. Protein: CASSQRGGYNEQFF.

The CDR3 sequence: CASSPGLASYEQYF. The CDR3 region has the DNA TGCGCCAGCAGCCCGGGACTAGCTTCCTACGAGCAGTACTTC. V is TRBV5-1 and J is TRBJ2-7; 9 positions agree with TRBD2. Germline V gene lookup returns CDR1 SGHRS and CDR2 YFSETQ. The CDR3 runs to 14 residues. V dropped 4 bases and J dropped 1; count of bases not matched to a gene: 3.

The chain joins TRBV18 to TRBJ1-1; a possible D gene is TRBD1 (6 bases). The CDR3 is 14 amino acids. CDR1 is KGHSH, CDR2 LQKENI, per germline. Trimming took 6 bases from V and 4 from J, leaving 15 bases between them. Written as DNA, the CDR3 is TGTGCCAGCTCGGAACAGGGAATCGGCACTGAAGCTTTCTTT. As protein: CASSEQGIGTEAFF.

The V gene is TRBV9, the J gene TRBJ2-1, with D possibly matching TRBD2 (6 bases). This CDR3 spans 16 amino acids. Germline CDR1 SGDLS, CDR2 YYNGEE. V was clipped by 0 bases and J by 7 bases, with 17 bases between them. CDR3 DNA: TGTGCCAGCAGCGTAGAGAAGGGGCGCCGGGGGAATGAGCAGTTCTTC. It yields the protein CASSVEKGRRGNEQFF. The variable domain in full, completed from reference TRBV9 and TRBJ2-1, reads DSGVTQTPKHLITATGQRVTLRCSPRSGDLSVYWYQQSLDQGLQFLIQYYNGEERAKGNILERFSAQQFPDLHSELNLSSLELGDSALYFCASSVEKGRRGNEQFFGPGTRLTVL.

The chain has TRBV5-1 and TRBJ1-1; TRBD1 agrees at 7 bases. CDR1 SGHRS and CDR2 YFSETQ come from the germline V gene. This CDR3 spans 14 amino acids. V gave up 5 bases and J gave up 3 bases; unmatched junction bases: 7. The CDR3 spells CASSFTGEDTEAFF. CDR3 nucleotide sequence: TGCGCCAGCAGTTTTACAGGGGAAGACACTGAAGCTTTCTTT. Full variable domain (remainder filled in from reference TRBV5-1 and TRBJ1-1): KAGVTQTPRYLIKTRGQQVTLSCSPISGHRSVSWYQQTPGQGLQFLFEYFSETQRNKGNFPGRFSGRQFSNSRSEMNVSTLELGDSALYLCASSFTGEDTEAFFGQGTRLTVV.

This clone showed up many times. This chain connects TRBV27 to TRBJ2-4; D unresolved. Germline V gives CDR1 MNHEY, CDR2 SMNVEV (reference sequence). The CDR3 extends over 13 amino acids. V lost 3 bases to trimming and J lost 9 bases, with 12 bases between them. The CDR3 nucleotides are TGTGCCAGCAGTTTCGACCGGTCAGGCATTCAGTACTTC. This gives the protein CASSFDRSGIQYF.

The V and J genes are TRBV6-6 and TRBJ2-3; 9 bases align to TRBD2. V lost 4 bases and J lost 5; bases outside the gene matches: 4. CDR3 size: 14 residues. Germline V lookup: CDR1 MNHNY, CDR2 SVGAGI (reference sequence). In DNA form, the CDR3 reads TGTGCCAGCAGTTCTGCGGGAGGGGGAGATACGCAGTATTTT. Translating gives CASSSAGGGDTQYF.

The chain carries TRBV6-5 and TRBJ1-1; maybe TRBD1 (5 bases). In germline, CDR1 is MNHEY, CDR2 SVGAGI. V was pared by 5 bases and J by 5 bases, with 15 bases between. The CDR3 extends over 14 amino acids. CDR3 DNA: TGTGCCAGCAGTATGGGGGGGGTGAGAACTGAAGCTTTCTTT. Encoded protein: CASSMGGVRTEAFF.

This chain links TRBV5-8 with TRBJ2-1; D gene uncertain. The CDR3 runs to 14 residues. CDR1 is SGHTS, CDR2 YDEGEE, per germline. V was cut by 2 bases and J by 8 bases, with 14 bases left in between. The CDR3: CASSLSFEADEQFF. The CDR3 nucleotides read TGTGCCAGCAGCTTATCATTCGAGGCAGATGAGCAGTTCTTC. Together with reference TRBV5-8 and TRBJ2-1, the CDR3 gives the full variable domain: EAGVTQSPTHLIKTRGQQATLRCSPISGHTSVYWYQQALGLGLQFLLWYDEGEERNRGNFPPRFSGRQFPNYSSELNVNALELEDSALYLCASSLSFEADEQFFGPGTRLTVL.

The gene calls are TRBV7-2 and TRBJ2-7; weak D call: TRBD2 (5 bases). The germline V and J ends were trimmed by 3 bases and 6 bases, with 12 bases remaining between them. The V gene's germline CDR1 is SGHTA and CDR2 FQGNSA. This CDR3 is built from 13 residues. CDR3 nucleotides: TGTGCCAGCAGCTTTTCCGGGGTGGGCGAGCAGTACTTC. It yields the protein CASSFSGVGEQYF.

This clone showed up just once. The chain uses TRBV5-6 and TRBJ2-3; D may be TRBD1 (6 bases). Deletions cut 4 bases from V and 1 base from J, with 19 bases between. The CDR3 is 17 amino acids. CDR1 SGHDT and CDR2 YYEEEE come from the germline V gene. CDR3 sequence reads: CASSPGLTGKGTDTQYF. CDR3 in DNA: TGTGCCAGCAGCCCAGGGCTGACAGGAAAAGGCACAGATACGCAGTATTTT.

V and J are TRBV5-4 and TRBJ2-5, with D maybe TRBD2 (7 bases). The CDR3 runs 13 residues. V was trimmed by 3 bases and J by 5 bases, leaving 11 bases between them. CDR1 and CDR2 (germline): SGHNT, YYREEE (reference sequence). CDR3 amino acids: CASSWRGGETQYF. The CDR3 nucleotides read TGTGCCAGCAGCTGGAGGGGGGGGGAGACCCAGTACTTC.